This TCR beta chain came from a study of T cell changes during pregnancy in multiple sclerosis. Repertoires were generated with immunoSEQ multiplex PCR, while TCRdb's copy carries only in-frame clones and drops some. Among roughly 100,000 clones, 91% were seen once, and the ten largest hold 1.5% to 2%. This clonotype was sampled from a female donor in good health, enrolled as a control in a pregnancy study. Sequenced here: peripheral blood, sampled after pregnancy.

The CDR3 reads CAISDGFTAGNQPQHF. CDR3 sequence (DNA): TGTGCCATCAGTGATGGGTTCACTGCGGGCAATCAGCCCCAGCATTTT. The chain has TRBV10-3 and TRBJ1-5; D unresolved. Trimming stripped 3 bases from V and 2 bases from J, with 14 bases between. From germline, CDR1 is ENHRY and CDR2 SYGVKD. CDR3 length: 16 residues.